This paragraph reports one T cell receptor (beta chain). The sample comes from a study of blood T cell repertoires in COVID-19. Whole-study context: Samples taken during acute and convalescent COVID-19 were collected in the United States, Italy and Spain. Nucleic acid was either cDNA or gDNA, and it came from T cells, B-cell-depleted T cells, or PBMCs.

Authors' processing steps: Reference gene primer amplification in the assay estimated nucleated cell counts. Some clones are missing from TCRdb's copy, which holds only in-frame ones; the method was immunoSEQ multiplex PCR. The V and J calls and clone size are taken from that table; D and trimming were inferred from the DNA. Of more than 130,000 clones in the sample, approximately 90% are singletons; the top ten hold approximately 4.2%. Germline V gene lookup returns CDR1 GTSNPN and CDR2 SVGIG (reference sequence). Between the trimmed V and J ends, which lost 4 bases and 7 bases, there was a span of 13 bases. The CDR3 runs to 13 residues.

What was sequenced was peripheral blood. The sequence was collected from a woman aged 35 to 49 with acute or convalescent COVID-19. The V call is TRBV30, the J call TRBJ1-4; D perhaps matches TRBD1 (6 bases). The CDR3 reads CAWKTGPGEKLFF. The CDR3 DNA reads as TGTGCCTGGAAGACAGGACCGGGTGAAAAACTGTTTTTT.